This passage covers 11 T cell receptor beta chains from one sample sequenced in a study of cytomegalovirus exposure and HLA in healthy donors. Sequenced by immunoSEQ multiplex PCR; TCRdb stores in-frame clones only, minus some. Of about 200,000 clones in the sample, around 86% were seen once. The specimen sequenced was PBMCs. The receptors stem from a woman between 18 and 30 years old in good health and CMV-seronegative.

In its sample, this clone was seen once. The chain is built from TRBV4-1 and TRBJ2-1; maybe TRBD2 (7 bases). The CDR3 covers 15 residues. The V gene's germline CDR1 is MGHRA and CDR2 YSYEKL. The ends were cut back, 0 bases at V and 9 bases at J, with 15 bases in the middle. The CDR3 DNA sequence: TGCGCCAGCAGCCAAGATGAGGGGGGGGCTGGTGAGCAGTTCTTC. Translating it yields CASSQDEGGAGEQFF.

The J gene is TRBJ2-3, the V gene TRBV10-3, with 8 bases identical to TRBD2. This CDR3 contains 14 residues. Germline V lookup: CDR1 ENHRY, CDR2 SYGVKD. The junction had 7 bases not matched to a gene; V was cut back by 7 bases and J by 4 bases. The CDR3, as DNA: TGTGCCATCACCGACGGAGCGGGGGCAGATACGCAGTATTTT. It specifies CAITDGAGADTQYF.

The table lists this clone with a count of one. The chain recombines TRBV5-1 with TRBJ2-1; 9 nucleotides match TRBD2. The CDR3 is 14 residues long. V trimming: 3 bases; J trimming: 7 bases; junction bases outside the gene matches: 5. CDR1 SGHRS and CDR2 YFSETQ come from the germline V gene. The CDR3 spells CASSWDGLANEQFF. CDR3 bases: TGCGCCAGCAGCTGGGATGGACTAGCGAATGAGCAGTTCTTC. Filled out from reference TRBV5-1 and TRBJ2-1, the complete variable domain reads KAGVTQTPRYLIKTRGQQVTLSCSPISGHRSVSWYQQTPGQGLQFLFEYFSETQRNKGNFPGRFSGRQFSNSRSEMNVSTLELGDSALYLCASSWDGLANEQFFGPGTRLTVL.

The chain recombines TRBV7-6 with TRBJ2-3, with 8 nucleotides matching TRBD2. Per germline, CDR1 SGHVS and CDR2 FNYEAQ. There are 17 residues in the CDR3. The J segment lost 0 bases and the V segment lost 5 bases, leaving 10 bases of the junction unmatched. The DNA of the CDR3 is TGTGCCAGCAGCAGGACGGGCGGGAGGCCTAGCACAGATACGCAGTATTTT. It encodes CASSRTGGRPSTDTQYF.

The rearrangement uses TRBV10-3 and TRBJ2-5, with 9 bases matching TRBD1. CDR1 ENHRY and CDR2 SYGVKD come from the germline V gene. With 7 bases clipped from V and 5 bases from J, the junction kept 11 bases outside the gene matches. The CDR3 contains 15 residues. The CDR3 protein is CAINDRDRDGETQYF. CDR3 sequence (DNA): TGTGCCATCAATGACAGGGACAGGGATGGGGAGACCCAGTACTTC.

The chain carries TRBV6-1 and TRBJ1-5; possibly TRBD1 for D (6 bases). The germline CDR1 and CDR2 sequences are MNHNS and SASEGT. The CDR3 contains 15 residues. Trimming took 4 bases from V and 3 from J, leaving 13 bases between them. The CDR3 nucleotides are TGTGCCAGCAGTGTGGGGGACACCTCCAATCAGCCCCAGCATTTT. Its protein product is CASSVGDTSNQPQHF.

The gene calls are TRBV7-2 and TRBJ2-3, with a possible D match to TRBD1 (6 bases). The CDR3 totals 12 residues. Trimming took off 10 bases at V and 3 bases at J, with 11 bases between the two ends. Germline loops: CDR1 SGHTA, CDR2 FQGNSA. CDR3 coding DNA: TGTGCCATTAAGGGGGTAACAGATACGCAGTATTTT. Its protein is CAIKGVTDTQYF.

The chain links TRBV11-2 to TRBJ2-1, with TRBD2 identical over 9 bases. The CDR3 runs to 15 residues. The germline V gene has CDR1 SGHAT and CDR2 FQNNGV. Unmatched junction bases numbered 5, after V lost 2 bases and J lost 6 bases. CDR3 DNA sequence: TGTGCCAGCAGCTTATTGGCTAGCGGGGTCAATGAGCAGTTCTTC. It is translated as CASSLLASGVNEQFF.

The CDR3 nucleotides read TGCGCCAGCAGCTGGGGTTCCGGGACAGTATCCTACGAGCAGTACTTC. This gives the protein CASSWGSGTVSYEQYF. The J gene is TRBJ2-7, the V gene TRBV5-1; TRBD1 agrees at 7 bases. J gave up 1 base and V 3 bases, and 10 bases lay outside the gene matches. The germline gives CDR1 SGHRS, CDR2 YFSETQ. CDR3 length: 16 residues.

The V and J genes are TRBV9 and TRBJ2-5; the match to TRBD2 covers 14 bases. Germline-derived CDR1 and CDR2 are SGDLS and YYNGEE. Losses at the gene ends were 0 bases for V and 2 bases for J; bases not matched to a gene: 0. There are 16 residues in the CDR3. The CDR3 DNA reads TGTGCCAGCAGCGTAGGACTAGCGGGGGGGCAAGAGACCCAGTACTTC. This gives the protein CASSVGLAGGQETQYF.

The genes are TRBV5-1 and TRBJ2-3, with D unclear. The CDR3 loop spans 14 amino acids. Germline assignment: CDR1 SGHRS and CDR2 YFSETQ. Trimming removed 4 bases at V and 3 bases at J, with 12 bases between. CDR3 bases: TGCGCCAGCAGCCTGGGTGGTCGGACAGATACGCAGTATTTT. Translating gives CASSLGGRTDTQYF.